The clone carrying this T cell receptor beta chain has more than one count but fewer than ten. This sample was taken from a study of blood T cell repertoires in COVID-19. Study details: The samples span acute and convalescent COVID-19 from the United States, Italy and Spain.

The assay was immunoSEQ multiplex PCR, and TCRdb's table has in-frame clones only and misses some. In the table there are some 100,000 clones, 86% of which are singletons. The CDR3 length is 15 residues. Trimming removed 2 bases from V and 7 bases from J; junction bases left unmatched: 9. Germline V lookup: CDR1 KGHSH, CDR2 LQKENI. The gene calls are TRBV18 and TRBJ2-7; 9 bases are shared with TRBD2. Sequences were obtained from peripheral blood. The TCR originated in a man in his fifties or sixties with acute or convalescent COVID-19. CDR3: CASSPMTSGWGEQYF. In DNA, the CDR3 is TGTGCCAGCTCACCAATGACTAGCGGTTGGGGGGAGCAGTACTTC.